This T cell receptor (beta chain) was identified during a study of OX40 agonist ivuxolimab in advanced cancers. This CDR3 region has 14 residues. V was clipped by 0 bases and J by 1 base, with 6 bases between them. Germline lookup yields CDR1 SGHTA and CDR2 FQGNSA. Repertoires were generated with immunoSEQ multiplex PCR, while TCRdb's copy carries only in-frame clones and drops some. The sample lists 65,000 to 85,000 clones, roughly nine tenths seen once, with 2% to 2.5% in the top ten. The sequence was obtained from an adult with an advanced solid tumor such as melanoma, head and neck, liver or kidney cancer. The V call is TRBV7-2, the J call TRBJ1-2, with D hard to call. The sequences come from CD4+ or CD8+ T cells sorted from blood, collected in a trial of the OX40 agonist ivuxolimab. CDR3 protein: CASSLAVSNYGYTF. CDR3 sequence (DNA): TGTGCCAGCAGCTTAGCGGTCAGTAACTATGGCTACACCTTC.